This record concerns one T cell receptor (beta chain) sequence. TCRdb re-analyzed the PCR reads using MiXCR. Of over 10,000 clones detected, about 32% appear once; the ten largest clones hold 10% to 12%. Every patient was untreated before thyroid surgery. Per the germline V gene, CDR1 is KGHDR and CDR2 is SFDVKD. This CDR3 region has 13 residues. V gave up 4 bases and J gave up 6 bases, with 9 bases separating them. This specimen comes from a study of metastatic and nonmetastatic thyroid tumors. The rearrangement uses TRBV24-1 and TRBJ2-1, with D possibly matching TRBD1 (6 bases). The source of this sequence is a female donor with papillary thyroid cancer or a benign thyroid nodule (not recorded which). Some clones in this sample may be carry-over from other donors' samples. Sequencing used tumor tissue. The CDR3 is CATSDRTVNEQFF. The DNA for the CDR3 is TGTGCCACCAGTGACAGGACAGTCAATGAGCAGTTCTTC.